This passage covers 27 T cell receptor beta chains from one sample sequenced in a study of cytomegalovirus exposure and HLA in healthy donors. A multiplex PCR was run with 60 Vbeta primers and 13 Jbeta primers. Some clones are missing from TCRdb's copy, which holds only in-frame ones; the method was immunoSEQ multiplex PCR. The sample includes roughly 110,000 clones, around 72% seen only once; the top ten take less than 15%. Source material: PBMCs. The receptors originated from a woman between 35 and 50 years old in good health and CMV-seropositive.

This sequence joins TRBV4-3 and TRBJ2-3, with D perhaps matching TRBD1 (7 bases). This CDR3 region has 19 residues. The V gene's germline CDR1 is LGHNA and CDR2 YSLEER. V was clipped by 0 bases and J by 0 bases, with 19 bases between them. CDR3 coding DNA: TGCGCCAGCAGCCAAGATTTCCCACACTCAGGGGGGAGCACAGATACGCAGTATTTT. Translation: CASSQDFPHSGGSTDTQYF.

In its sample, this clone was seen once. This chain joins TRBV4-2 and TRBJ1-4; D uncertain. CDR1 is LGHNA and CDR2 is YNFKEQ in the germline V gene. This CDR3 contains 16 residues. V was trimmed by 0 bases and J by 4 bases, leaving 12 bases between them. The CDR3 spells CASSQDSHSLNEKLFF. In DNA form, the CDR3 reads TGTGCCAGCAGCCAAGATTCCCACAGCCTTAATGAAAAACTGTTTTTT.

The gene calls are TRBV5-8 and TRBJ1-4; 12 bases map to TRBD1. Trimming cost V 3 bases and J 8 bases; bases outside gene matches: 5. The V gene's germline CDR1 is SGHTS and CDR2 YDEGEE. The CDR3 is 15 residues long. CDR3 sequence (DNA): TGTGCCAGCAGCTGGGGACAGGGGGCGCGAGAAAAACTGTTTTTT. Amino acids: CASSWGQGAREKLFF. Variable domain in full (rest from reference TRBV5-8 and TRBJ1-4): EAGVTQSPTHLIKTRGQQATLRCSPISGHTSVYWYQQALGLGLQFLLWYDEGEERNRGNFPPRFSGRQFPNYSSELNVNALELEDSALYLCASSWGQGAREKLFFGSGTQLSVL.

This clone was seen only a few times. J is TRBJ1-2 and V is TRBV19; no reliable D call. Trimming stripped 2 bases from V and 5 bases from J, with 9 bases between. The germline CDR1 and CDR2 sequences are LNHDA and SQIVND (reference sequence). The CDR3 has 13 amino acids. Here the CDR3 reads CASSIRPEYGYTF. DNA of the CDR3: TGTGCCAGTAGTATACGGCCGGAGTATGGCTACACCTTC.

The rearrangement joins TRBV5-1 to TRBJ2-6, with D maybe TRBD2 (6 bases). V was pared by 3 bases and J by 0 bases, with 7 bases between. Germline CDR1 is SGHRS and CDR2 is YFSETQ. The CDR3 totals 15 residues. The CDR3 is CASSSGDSGANVLTF. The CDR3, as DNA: TGCGCCAGCAGCTCGGGGGACTCTGGGGCCAACGTCCTGACTTTC.

As DNA, the CDR3 is TGTGCCAGCTCACCTGGTAAGGGGACAGATACGCAGTATTTT. It codes for CASSPGKGTDTQYF. The genes are TRBV18 and TRBJ2-3, with D tentatively TRBD1 (5 bases). The CDR3 has 14 amino acids. CDR1 and CDR2 from the germline V gene are KGHSH and LQKENI. V lost 3 bases and J 3 bases, leaving 10 bases between the germline ends.

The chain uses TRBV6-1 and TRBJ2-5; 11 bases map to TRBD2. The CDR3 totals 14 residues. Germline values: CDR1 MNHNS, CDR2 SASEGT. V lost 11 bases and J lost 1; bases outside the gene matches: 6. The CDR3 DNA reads TGTGCCGGAGGACTAGCGGGCTCCCAAGAGACCCAGTACTTC. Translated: CAGGLAGSQETQYF.

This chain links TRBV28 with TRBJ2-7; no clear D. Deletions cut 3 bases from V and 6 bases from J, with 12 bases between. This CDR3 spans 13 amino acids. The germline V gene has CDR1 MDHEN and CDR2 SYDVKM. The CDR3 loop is CASSFSVRGEQYF. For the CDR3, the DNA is TGTGCCAGCAGTTTCTCAGTCCGTGGCGAGCAGTACTTC.

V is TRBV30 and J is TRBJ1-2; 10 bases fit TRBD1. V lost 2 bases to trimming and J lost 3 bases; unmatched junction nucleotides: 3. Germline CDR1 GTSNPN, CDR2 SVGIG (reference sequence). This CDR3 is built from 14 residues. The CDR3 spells CAWSRDRGYYGYTF. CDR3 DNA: TGTGCCTGGAGTCGGGACAGGGGTTACTATGGCTACACCTTC.

The DNA for the CDR3 is TGTGCCAGCAGTTACTCGATGGCGACACACATTCAGTACTTC. The encoded protein is CASSYSMATHIQYF. V is TRBV6-5 and J is TRBJ2-4; D remains ambiguous. The V gene lost 0 bases and the J gene lost 8 bases, with 11 bases spanning the gap. This CDR3 spans 14 amino acids. Germline V lookup: CDR1 MNHEY, CDR2 SVGAGI.

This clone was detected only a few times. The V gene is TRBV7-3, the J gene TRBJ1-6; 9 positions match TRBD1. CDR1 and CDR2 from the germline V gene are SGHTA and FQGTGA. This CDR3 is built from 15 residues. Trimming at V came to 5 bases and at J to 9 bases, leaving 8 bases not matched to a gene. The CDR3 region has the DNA TGTGCCAGCAGCGCCGGACAGGGGTCGGGTTCACCCCTCCACTTT. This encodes CASSAGQGSGSPLHF.

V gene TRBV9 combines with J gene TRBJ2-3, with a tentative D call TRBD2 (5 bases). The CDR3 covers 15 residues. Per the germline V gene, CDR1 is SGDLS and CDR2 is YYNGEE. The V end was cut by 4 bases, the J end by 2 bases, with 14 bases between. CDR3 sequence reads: CASSSSGINTDTQYF. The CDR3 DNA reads TGTGCCAGCAGCTCTTCCGGGATAAACACAGATACGCAGTATTTT.

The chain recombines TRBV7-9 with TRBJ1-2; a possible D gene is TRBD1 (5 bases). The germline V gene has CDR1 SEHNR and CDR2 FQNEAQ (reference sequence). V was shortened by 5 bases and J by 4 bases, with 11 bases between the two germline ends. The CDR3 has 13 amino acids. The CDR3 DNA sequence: TGTGCCAGCAGCCCGCAGGGAAGCTATGGCTACACCTTC. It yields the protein CASSPQGSYGYTF.

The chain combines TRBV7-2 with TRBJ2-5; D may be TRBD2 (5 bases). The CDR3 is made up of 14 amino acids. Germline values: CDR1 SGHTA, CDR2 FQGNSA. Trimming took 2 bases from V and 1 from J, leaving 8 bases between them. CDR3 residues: CASSLSGSQETQYF. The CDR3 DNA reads TGTGCCAGCAGCTTAAGCGGTTCCCAAGAGACCCAGTACTTC.

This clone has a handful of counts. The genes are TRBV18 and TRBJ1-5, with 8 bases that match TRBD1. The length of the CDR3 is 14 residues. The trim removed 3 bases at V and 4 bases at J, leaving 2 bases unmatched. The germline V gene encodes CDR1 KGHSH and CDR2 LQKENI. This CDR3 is CASSPGQANQPQHF. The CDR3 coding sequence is TGTGCCAGCTCACCGGGACAGGCTAATCAGCCCCAGCATTTT.

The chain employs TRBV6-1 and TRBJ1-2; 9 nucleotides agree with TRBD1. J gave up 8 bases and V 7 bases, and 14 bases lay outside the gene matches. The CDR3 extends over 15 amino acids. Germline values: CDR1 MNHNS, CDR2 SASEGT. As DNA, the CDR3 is TGTGCCAGCAAACACGGGAAGGGGACAGGGCAGGGCTACACCTTC. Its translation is CASKHGKGTGQGYTF.

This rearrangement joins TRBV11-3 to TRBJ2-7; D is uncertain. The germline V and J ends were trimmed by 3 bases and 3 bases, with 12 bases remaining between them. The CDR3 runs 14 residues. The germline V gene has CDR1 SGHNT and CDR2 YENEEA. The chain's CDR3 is CASSFSSQNYEQYF. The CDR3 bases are TGTGCCAGCAGCTTTTCTTCACAGAACTACGAGCAGTACTTC.

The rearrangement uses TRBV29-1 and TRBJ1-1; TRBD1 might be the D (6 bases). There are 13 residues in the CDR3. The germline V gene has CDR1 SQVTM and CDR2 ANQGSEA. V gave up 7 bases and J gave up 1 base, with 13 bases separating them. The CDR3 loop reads CSAAGGPNTEAFF. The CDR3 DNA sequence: TGCAGCGCCGCGGGGGGGCCGAACACTGAAGCTTTCTTT.

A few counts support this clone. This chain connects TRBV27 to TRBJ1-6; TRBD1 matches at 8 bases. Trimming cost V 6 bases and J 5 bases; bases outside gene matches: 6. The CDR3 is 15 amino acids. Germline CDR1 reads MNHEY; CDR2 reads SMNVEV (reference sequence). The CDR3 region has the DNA TGTGCCAGCAGGACAGGGGAATTTGATAATTCACCCCTCCACTTT. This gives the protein CASRTGEFDNSPLHF.

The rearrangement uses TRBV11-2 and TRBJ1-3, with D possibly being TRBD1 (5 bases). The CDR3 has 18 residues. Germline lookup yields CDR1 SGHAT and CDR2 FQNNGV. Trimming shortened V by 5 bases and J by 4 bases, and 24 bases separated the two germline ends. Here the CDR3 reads CASSPWTLDQTDGNTIYF. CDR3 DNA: TGTGCCAGCAGCCCCTGGACATTGGACCAAACGGACGGAAACACCATATATTTT.

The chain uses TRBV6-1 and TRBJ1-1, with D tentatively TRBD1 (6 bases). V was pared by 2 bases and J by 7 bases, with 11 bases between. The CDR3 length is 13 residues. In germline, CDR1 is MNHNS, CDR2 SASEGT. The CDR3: CASSEPWDIEAFF. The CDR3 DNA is TGTGCCAGCAGTGAACCCTGGGACATTGAAGCTTTCTTT.

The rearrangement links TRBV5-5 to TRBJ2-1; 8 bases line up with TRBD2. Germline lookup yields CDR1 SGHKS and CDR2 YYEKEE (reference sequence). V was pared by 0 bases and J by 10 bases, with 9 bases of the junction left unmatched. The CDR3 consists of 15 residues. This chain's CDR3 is CASSLAGGGSREQFF. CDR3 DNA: TGTGCCAGCAGCTTGGCGGGCGGGGGGTCGAGGGAGCAGTTCTTC.

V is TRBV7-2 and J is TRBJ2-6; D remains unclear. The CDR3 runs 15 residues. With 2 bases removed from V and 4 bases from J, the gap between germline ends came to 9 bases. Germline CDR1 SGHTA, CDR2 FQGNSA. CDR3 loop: CASSLRYRGANVLTF. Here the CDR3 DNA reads TGTGCCAGCAGCTTACGTTATCGGGGGGCCAACGTCCTGACTTTC.

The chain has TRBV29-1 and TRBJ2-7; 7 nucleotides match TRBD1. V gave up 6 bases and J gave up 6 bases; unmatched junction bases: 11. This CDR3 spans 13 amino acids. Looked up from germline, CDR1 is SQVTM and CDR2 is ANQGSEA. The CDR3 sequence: CSVGRDSIFEQYF. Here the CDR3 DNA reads TGCAGCGTGGGTAGGGACAGTATCTTCGAGCAGTACTTC.

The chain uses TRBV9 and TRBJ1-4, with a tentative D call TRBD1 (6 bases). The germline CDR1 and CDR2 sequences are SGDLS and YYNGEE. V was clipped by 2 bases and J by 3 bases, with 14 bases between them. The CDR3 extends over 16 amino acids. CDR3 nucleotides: TGTGCCAGCAGCGTGGGGGACACCGGGTCTAATGAAAAACTGTTTTTT. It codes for CASSVGDTGSNEKLFF.

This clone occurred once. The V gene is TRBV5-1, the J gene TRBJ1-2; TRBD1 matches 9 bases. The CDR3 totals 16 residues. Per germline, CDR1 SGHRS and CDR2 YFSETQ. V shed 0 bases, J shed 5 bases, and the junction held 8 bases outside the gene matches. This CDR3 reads CASSLEGTGTIYGYTF. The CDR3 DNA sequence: TGCGCCAGCAGCTTGGAAGGGACAGGGACCATTTATGGCTACACCTTC.

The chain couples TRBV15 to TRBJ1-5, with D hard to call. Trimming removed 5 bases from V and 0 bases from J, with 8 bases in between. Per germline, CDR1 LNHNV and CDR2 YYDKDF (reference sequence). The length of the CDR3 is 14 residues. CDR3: CATSPTDSNQPQHF. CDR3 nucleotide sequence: TGTGCCACCAGCCCTACAGATAGCAATCAGCCCCAGCATTTT.